This T cell receptor (beta chain) was identified during a study of blood T cell repertoires in COVID-19. This clone was seen once. TCRdb's copy holds only in-frame clones and misses some; the assay was immunoSEQ multiplex PCR. Here the sample spans 270,000 or so clones, 75% to 90% being singletons. Trimming removed 7 bases from V and 5 bases from J, with 9 bases in between. The CDR3 spans 11 residues. Germline-derived CDR1 and CDR2 are MNHEY and SVGAGI. This TCR came from a human donor in a cohort sampled during active COVID-19. The chain combines TRBV6-5 with TRBJ2-7; D remains ambiguous. The specimen sequenced was peripheral blood. The CDR3 DNA reads TGTGCCAGCACCGAGTTCCACGAGCAGTACTTC. Its translation is CASTEFHEQYF.